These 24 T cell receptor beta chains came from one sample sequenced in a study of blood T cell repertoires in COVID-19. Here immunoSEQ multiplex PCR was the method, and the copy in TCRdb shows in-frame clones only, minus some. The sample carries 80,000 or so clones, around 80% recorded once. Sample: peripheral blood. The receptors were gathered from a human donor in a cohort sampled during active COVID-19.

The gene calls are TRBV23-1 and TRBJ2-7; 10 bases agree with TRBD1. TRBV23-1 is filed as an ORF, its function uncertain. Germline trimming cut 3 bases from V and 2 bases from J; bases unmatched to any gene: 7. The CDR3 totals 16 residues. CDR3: CASSHSGTGAPYEQYF. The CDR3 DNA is TGCGCCAGCAGTCACTCAGGGACAGGGGCTCCCTACGAGCAGTACTTC.

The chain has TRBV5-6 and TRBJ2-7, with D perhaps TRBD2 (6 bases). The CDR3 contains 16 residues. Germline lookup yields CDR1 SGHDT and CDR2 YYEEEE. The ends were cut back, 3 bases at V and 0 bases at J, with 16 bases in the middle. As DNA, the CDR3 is TGTGCCAGCAGCTCCCGGGGGAGGAGGGCCTCCTACGAGCAGTACTTC. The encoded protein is CASSSRGRRASYEQYF.

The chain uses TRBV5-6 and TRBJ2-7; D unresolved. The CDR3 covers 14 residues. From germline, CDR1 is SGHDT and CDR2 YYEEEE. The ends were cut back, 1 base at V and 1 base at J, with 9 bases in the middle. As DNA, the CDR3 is TGTGCCAGCAGCTTGTACTTGCTTTCCTACGAGCAGTACTTC. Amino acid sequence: CASSLYLLSYEQYF.

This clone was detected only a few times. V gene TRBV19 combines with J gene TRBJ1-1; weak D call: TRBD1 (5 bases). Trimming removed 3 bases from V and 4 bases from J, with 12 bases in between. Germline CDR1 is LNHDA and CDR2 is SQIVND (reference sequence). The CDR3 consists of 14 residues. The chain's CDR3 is CASSITREVTEAFF. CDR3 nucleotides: TGTGCCAGTAGTATCACCAGGGAGGTCACTGAAGCTTTCTTT.

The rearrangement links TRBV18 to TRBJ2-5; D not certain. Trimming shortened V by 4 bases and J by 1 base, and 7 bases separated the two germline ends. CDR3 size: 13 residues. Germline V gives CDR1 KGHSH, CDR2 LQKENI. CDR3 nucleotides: TGTGCCAGCTCACTAAAATCCCAAGAGACCCAGTACTTC. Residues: CASSLKSQETQYF. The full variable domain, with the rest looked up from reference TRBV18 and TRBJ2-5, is NAGVMQNPRHLVRRRGQEARLRCSPMKGHSHVYWYRQLPEEGLKFMVYLQKENIIDESGMPKERFSAEFPKEGPSILRIQQVVRGDSAAYFCASSLKSQETQYFGPGTRLLVL.

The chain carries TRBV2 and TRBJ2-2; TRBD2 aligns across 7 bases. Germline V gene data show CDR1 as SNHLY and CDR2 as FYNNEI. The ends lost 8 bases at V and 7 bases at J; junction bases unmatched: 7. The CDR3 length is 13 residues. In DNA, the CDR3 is TGTGCCAGCCGGGGGGTGGGACGCGGGGAGCTGTTTTTT. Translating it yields CASRGVGRGELFF. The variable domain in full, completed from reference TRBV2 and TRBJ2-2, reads EPEVTQTPSHQVTQMGQEVILRCVPISNHLYFYWYRQILGQKVEFLVSFYNNEISEKSEIFDDQFSVERPDGSNFTLKIRSTKLEDSAMYFCASRGVGRGELFFGEGSRLTVL.

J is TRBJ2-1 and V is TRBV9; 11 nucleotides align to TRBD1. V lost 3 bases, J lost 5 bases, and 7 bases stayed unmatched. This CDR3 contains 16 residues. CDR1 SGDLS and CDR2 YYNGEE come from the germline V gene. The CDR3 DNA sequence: TGTGCCAGCAGCGGAACCGGGACAGGGGGTAACAATGAGCAGTTCTTC. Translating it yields CASSGTGTGGNNEQFF.

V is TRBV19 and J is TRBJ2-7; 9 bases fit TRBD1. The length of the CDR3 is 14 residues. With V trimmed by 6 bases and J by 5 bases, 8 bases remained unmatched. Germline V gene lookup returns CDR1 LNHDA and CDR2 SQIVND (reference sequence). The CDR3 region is CASRPRDRVHEQYF. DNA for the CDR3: TGTGCCAGTAGACCCCGGGACAGGGTCCACGAGCAGTACTTC.

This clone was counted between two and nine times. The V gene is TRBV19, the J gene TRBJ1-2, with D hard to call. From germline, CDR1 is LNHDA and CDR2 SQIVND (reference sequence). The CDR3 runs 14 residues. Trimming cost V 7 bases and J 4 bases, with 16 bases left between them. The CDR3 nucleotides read TGTGCCAGTACTACCCCCGGTCTCCGCTATGGCTACACCTTC. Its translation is CASTTPGLRYGYTF.

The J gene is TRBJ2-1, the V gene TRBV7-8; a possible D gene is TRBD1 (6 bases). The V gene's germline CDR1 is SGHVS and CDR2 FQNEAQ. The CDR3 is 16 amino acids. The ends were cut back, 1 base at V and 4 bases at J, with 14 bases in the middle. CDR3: CASSLGDLRGYNEQFF. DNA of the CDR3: TGTGCCAGCAGCTTAGGGGACCTAAGGGGGTACAATGAGCAGTTCTTC.

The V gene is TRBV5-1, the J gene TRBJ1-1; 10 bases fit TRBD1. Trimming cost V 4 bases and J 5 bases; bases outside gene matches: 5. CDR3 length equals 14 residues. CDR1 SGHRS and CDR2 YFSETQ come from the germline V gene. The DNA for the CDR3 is TGCGCCAGCAGCCTAGACAGGGGGCTGACTGAAGCTTTCTTT. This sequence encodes CASSLDRGLTEAFF. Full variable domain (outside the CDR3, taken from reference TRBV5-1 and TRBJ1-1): KAGVTQTPRYLIKTRGQQVTLSCSPISGHRSVSWYQQTPGQGLQFLFEYFSETQRNKGNFPGRFSGRQFSNSRSEMNVSTLELGDSALYLCASSLDRGLTEAFFGQGTRLTVV.

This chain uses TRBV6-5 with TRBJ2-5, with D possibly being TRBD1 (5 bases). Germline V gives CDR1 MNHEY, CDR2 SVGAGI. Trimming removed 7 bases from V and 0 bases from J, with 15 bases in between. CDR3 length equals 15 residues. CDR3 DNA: TGTGCCAGCAACCCCAGGGATGGGTACCAAGAGACCCAGTACTTC. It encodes CASNPRDGYQETQYF.

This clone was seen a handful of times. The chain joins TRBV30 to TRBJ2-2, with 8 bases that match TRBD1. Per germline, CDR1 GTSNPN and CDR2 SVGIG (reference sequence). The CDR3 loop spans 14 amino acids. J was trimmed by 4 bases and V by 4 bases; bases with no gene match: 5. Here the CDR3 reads CAWTDRGATGELFF. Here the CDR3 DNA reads TGTGCCTGGACAGACAGGGGAGCCACCGGGGAGCTGTTTTTT. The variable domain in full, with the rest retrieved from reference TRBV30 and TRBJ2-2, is SQTIHQWPATLVQPVGSPLSLECTVEGTSNPNLYWYRQAAGRGLQLLFYSVGIGQISSEVPQNLSASRPQDRQFILSSKKLLLSDSGFYLCAWTDRGATGELFFGEGSRLTVL.

The CDR3 reads CASSYGTGGWLETQYF. The DNA for the CDR3 is TGTGCCAGCAGTTACGGGACAGGGGGCTGGCTGGAGACCCAGTACTTC. V and J are TRBV6-2 or TRBV6-3 and TRBJ2-5; the match to TRBD1 covers 12 bases. Germline CDR1 reads MNHEY; CDR2 reads SVGEGT. The CDR3 sequence is 16 residues long. V trimming: 2 bases; J trimming: 5 bases; junction bases outside the gene matches: 6.

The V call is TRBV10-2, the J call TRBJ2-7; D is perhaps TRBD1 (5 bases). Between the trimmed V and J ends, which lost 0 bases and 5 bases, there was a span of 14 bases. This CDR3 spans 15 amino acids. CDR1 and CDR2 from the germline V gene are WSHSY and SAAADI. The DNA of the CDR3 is TGCGCCAGCAGTGAGTCACCCACAGGAAGCGACGAGCAGTACTTC. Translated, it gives CASSESPTGSDEQYF.

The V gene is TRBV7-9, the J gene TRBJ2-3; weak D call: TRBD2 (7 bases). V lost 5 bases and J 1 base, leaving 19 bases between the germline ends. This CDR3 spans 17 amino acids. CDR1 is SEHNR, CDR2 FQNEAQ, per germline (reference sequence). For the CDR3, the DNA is TGTGCCAGCAGCGGCCCGGGGGGCCCACCGGGCACAGATACGCAGTATTTT. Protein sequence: CASSGPGGPPGTDTQYF.

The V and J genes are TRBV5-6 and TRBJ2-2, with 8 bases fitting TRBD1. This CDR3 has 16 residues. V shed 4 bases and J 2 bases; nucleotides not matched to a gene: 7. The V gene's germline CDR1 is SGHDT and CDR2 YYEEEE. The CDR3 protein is CASSGNRGFNTGELFF. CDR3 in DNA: TGTGCCAGCAGCGGCAACAGGGGGTTTAACACCGGGGAGCTGTTTTTT.

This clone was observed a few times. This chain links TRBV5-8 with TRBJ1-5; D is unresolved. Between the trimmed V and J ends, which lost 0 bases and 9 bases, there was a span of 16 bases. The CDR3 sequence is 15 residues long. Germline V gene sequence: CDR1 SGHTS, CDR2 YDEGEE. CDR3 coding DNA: TGTGCCAGCAGCTTGGCTTTGGGCCTGCTTGGGCCCCAGCATTTT. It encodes CASSLALGLLGPQHF.

The CDR3 nucleotides are TGTGCCAGCAGCCGGGGTTCGGGATTGGTGTACTTC. It encodes CASSRGSGLVYF. This rearrangement joins TRBV9 to TRBJ2-7; the D gene is possibly TRBD2 (5 bases). The CDR3 has 12 amino acids. The germline CDR1 and CDR2 sequences are SGDLS and YYNGEE. V lost 4 bases to trimming and J lost 12 bases, with 17 bases between them.

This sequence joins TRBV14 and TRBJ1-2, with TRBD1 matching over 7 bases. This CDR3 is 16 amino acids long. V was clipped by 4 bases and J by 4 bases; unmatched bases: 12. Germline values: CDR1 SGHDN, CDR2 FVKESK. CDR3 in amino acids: CASSPRQGPLAYGYTF. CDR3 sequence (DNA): TGTGCCAGCAGCCCCCGACAGGGCCCGTTAGCCTATGGCTACACCTTC. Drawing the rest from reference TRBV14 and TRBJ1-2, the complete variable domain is EAGVTQFPSHSVIEKGQTVTLRCDPISGHDNLYWYRRVMGKEIKFLLHFVKESKQDESGMPNNRFLAERTGGTYSTLKVQPAELEDSGVYFCASSPRQGPLAYGYTFGSGTRLTVV.

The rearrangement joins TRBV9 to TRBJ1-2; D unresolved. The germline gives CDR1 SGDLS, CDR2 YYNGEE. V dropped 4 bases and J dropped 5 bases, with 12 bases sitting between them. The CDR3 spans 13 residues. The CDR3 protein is CASSKVGEYGYTF. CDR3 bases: TGTGCCAGCAGCAAGGTCGGGGAGTATGGCTACACCTTC.

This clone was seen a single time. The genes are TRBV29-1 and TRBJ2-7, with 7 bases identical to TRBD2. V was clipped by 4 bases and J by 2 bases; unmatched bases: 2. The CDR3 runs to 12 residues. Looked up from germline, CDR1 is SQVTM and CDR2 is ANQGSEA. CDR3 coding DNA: TGCAGCGTTGGGGGGGGGACCTACGAGCAGTACTTC. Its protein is CSVGGGTYEQYF.

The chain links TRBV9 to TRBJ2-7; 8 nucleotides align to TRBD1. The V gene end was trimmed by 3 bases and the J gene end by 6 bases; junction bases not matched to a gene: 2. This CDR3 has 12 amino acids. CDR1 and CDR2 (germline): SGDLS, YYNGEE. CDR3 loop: CASSEQGGEQYF. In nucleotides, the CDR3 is TGTGCCAGCAGCGAACAGGGGGGCGAGCAGTACTTC.

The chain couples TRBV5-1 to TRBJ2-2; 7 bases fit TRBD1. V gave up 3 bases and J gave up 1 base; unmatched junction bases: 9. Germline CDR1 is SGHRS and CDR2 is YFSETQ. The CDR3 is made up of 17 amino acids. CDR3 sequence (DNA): TGCGCCAGCAGCTCAAATGCCGGGACAGTGAACACCGGGGAGCTGTTTTTT. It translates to CASSSNAGTVNTGELFF.